Following are 21 T cell receptor beta chains from one sample sequenced in a study of technical replicates of blood from a few donors. TCRdb keeps only in-frame clones here, not all; method: immunoSEQ multiplex PCR. The data hold over 55,000 clones, with more than 75% observed a single time. Input material: PBMCs. The receptors shown here come from a human donor in good health. Some clones in this sample may be carry-over from other donors' samples.

The chain carries TRBV19 and TRBJ1-6; 7 bases are shared with TRBD1. The length of the CDR3 is 14 residues. Losses at the gene ends were 9 bases for V and 4 bases for J; bases not matched to a gene: 6. Germline-derived CDR1 and CDR2 are LNHDA and SQIVND (reference sequence). The CDR3 nucleotides read TGTGCCAGGCGACAGGGTCGGTATAATTCACCCCTCCACTTT. This gives the protein CARRQGRYNSPLHF.

The rearrangement joins TRBV6-1 to TRBJ2-2; perhaps TRBD2 as D (6 bases). The CDR3 covers 14 residues. CDR1 and CDR2 (germline): MNHNS, SASEGT. Deletions cut 6 bases from V and 7 bases from J, with 15 bases between. CDR3 sequence reads: CASRRGRVDGELFF. The CDR3 DNA reads as TGTGCCAGCAGGCGGGGCAGGGTTGACGGGGAGCTGTTTTTT.

The J gene is TRBJ2-1, the V gene TRBV7-9, with D unclear. V lost 8 bases and J 7 bases, leaving 9 bases between the germline ends. Germline V CDR1 and CDR2: SEHNR, FQNEAQ (reference sequence). The CDR3 runs 11 residues. Written as DNA, the CDR3 is TGTGCCAGCTCTCCGTATAATGAGCAGTTCTTC. It encodes CASSPYNEQFF.

The chain employs TRBV30 and TRBJ2-1; 8 nucleotides agree with TRBD2. The CDR3 spans 16 residues. V lost 0 bases, J lost 6 bases, and 10 bases stayed unmatched. CDR1 GTSNPN and CDR2 SVGIG come from the germline V gene (reference sequence). CDR3 sequence reads: CAWSVPGLGLFNEQFF. The CDR3 nucleotides are TGTGCCTGGAGTGTCCCGGGACTAGGGTTATTCAATGAGCAGTTCTTC.

The chain uses TRBV27 and TRBJ1-1; D remains unclear. This CDR3 has 16 residues. The V end was cut by 6 bases, the J end by 1 base, with 18 bases between. Germline values: CDR1 MNHEY, CDR2 SMNVEV (reference sequence). The CDR3 sequence is CASSKLVKWENTEAFF. The CDR3 DNA follows: TGTGCCAGCAGCAAACTAGTTAAATGGGAGAACACTGAAGCTTTCTTT.

The chain joins TRBV12-5 to TRBJ1-1, with TRBD1 as a possible D gene (6 bases). CDR1 is LGHNT, CDR2 FRNRAP, per germline. V lost 5 bases, J lost 7 bases, and 14 bases lay in between. The CDR3 spans 13 residues. The CDR3 sequence: CASGQTDRDEAFF. CDR3 bases: TGTGCTAGTGGTCAGACGGACAGAGATGAAGCTTTCTTT.

This sequence joins TRBV11-1 and TRBJ1-1; 12 bases map to TRBD1. V shed 5 bases, J shed 6 bases, and the junction held 7 bases outside the gene matches. Per germline, CDR1 SGHAT and CDR2 FQDESV (reference sequence). The CDR3 spans 15 residues. The CDR3 DNA is TGTGCCAGCAGCCCTGAGGGACAGGGGGCCCCTGAAGCTTTCTTT. Residues: CASSPEGQGAPEAFF.

This sequence joins TRBV5-6 and TRBJ2-7, with TRBD2 matching 8 bases. The V gene's germline CDR1 is SGHDT and CDR2 YYEEEE. CDR3 length: 15 residues. J was trimmed by 3 bases and V by 2 bases; bases with no gene match: 7. CDR3 loop: CASSFGSGKGYEQYF. The CDR3 DNA is TGTGCCAGCAGCTTTGGTAGCGGGAAAGGCTACGAGCAGTACTTC.

This chain connects TRBV10-3 to TRBJ2-7; tentative D call: TRBD1 (5 bases). Germline V gene lookup returns CDR1 ENHRY and CDR2 SYGVKD. The germline V and J ends were trimmed by 0 bases and 3 bases, with 9 bases remaining between them. The CDR3 has 14 amino acids. Here the CDR3 DNA reads TGTGCCATCAGTGAGTCAGACAGCTTCTACGAGCAGTACTTC. Translating gives CAISESDSFYEQYF.

V and J are TRBV5-1 and TRBJ2-7; 9 bases line up with TRBD1. CDR1 and CDR2 (germline): SGHRS, YFSETQ. The J segment lost 4 bases and the V segment lost 4 bases, leaving 6 bases of the junction unmatched. This CDR3 has 14 amino acids. The chain's CDR3 is CASSQGTGLYEQYF. CDR3 nucleotides: TGCGCCAGCAGCCAAGGGACAGGGCTATACGAGCAGTACTTC. The whole variable domain, remainder taken from reference TRBV5-1 and TRBJ2-7, is KAGVTQTPRYLIKTRGQQVTLSCSPISGHRSVSWYQQTPGQGLQFLFEYFSETQRNKGNFPGRFSGRQFSNSRSEMNVSTLELGDSALYLCASSQGTGLYEQYFGPGTRLTVT.

The rearrangement links TRBV19 to TRBJ2-4, with 8 bases aligning to TRBD1. The CDR3 totals 16 residues. Trimming cost V 1 base and J 8 bases; bases outside gene matches: 10. In germline, CDR1 is LNHDA, CDR2 SQIVND (reference sequence). The chain's CDR3 is CASSIVGTGLDDIQYF. The CDR3 coding sequence is TGTGCCAGTAGTATAGTCGGGACAGGACTCGATGACATTCAGTACTTC.

The chain employs TRBV7-3 and TRBJ2-1, with D possibly matching TRBD1 (6 bases). The CDR3 covers 15 residues. Trimming removed 5 bases from V and 5 bases from J, with 16 bases in between. From germline, CDR1 is SGHTA and CDR2 FQGTGA. The CDR3 nucleotides read TGTGCCAGCAGCCTGGGGGCTAGTCCCGACAATGAGCAGTTCTTC. Its protein is CASSLGASPDNEQFF.

The chain combines TRBV4-1 with TRBJ1-5; 10 bases match TRBD1. From germline, CDR1 is MGHRA and CDR2 YSYEKL. V gave up 4 bases and J gave up 7 bases; unmatched junction bases: 4. CDR3 length: 14 amino acids. CDR3 nucleotide sequence: TGCGCCAGCAGCCGCGGGACAGGGGTCCAGCCCCAGCATTTT. This gives the protein CASSRGTGVQPQHF.

CDR3 nucleotide sequence: TGTGCCAGCTCAACAATGCAGGGGAACTATGGCTACACCTTC. Translating it yields CASSTMQGNYGYTF. The chain is built from TRBV18 and TRBJ1-2; D may be TRBD1 (6 bases). V was trimmed by 5 bases and J by 2 bases, leaving 12 bases between them. The germline gives CDR1 KGHSH, CDR2 LQKENI. This CDR3 contains 14 residues.

The chain uses TRBV30 and TRBJ1-2; 10 nucleotides agree with TRBD1. The ends lost 4 bases at V and 5 bases at J; junction bases unmatched: 10. This CDR3 has 15 amino acids. Per germline, CDR1 GTSNPN and CDR2 SVGIG (reference sequence). This CDR3 reads CAWTILTGGVYGYTF. The CDR3 DNA follows: TGTGCCTGGACCATCTTGACAGGGGGCGTTTATGGCTACACCTTC.

The chain has TRBV4-3 and TRBJ1-4, with 11 bases fitting TRBD1. V shed 4 bases, J shed 0 bases, and the junction held 10 bases outside the gene matches. The CDR3 consists of 19 residues. Germline V gene data show CDR1 as LGHNA and CDR2 as YSLEER. The CDR3 is CASSRRNPGQGATNEKLFF. CDR3 coding DNA: TGCGCCAGCAGCCGGAGAAACCCGGGACAGGGGGCAACTAATGAAAAACTGTTTTTT.

This clone was observed once. The rearrangement uses TRBV30 and TRBJ1-4; D is unclear. CDR1 and CDR2 from the germline V gene are GTSNPN and SVGIG (reference sequence). The CDR3 extends over 16 amino acids. V was trimmed by 3 bases and J by 0 bases, leaving 14 bases between them. CDR3 sequence (DNA): TGTGCCTGGAGGAGTCTGCACCCTGCAACTAATGAAAAACTGTTTTTT. Translating it yields CAWRSLHPATNEKLFF.

The rearrangement links TRBV9 to TRBJ2-1; D ambiguous. V was shortened by 3 bases and J by 6 bases, with 7 bases between the two germline ends. The CDR3 length is 12 residues. Germline V gene sequence: CDR1 SGDLS, CDR2 YYNGEE. CDR3 in amino acids: CASSAPVNEQFF. DNA for the CDR3: TGTGCCAGCAGCGCACCGGTCAATGAGCAGTTCTTC.

The gene calls are TRBV29-1 and TRBJ1-2, with D unclear. V dropped 7 bases and J dropped 5 bases, with 17 bases sitting between them. Germline V lookup: CDR1 SQVTM, CDR2 ANQGSEA. The CDR3 sequence is 13 residues long. CDR3 protein: CSAGPDGLYGYTF. CDR3 in DNA: TGCAGCGCTGGGCCCGACGGCTTATATGGCTACACCTTC.

The V call is TRBV5-1, the J call TRBJ1-4; the match to TRBD1 covers 9 bases. Trimming cost V 2 bases and J 5 bases; bases outside gene matches: 4. CDR1 is SGHRS, CDR2 YFSETQ, per germline. This CDR3 has 15 residues. CDR3 loop: CASSFTGGRNEKLFF. Here the CDR3 DNA reads TGCGCCAGCAGCTTTACAGGGGGCCGGAATGAAAAACTGTTTTTT.

The J gene is TRBJ1-1, the V gene TRBV6-5; D is perhaps TRBD1 (6 bases). Trimming pared 6 bases from V and 7 bases from J, leaving 15 bases between. CDR3 size: 13 residues. Germline CDR1 and CDR2: MNHEY and SVGAGI. Here the CDR3 DNA reads TGTGCCAGCAGATCCGTCGGACAGTTTGAAGCTTTCTTT. Encoded protein: CASRSVGQFEAFF.